This T cell receptor (beta chain) was retrieved from a study of blood T cell repertoires in COVID-19. Overall study: The samples span acute and convalescent COVID-19 from the United States, Italy and Spain. Sources were T cells, B-cell-depleted T cells, or PBMCs; the material itself was cDNA or gDNA.

Original processing notes: Scientists estimated how many nucleated cells there were by amplifying reference gene primers. This table comes from immunoSEQ multiplex PCR, and its TCRdb copy is limited to in-frame clones, with some not included. That table furnishes V, J and clone size, whereas the DNA furnished D and trimming. The table lists 140,000 to 150,000 clones, about 89% of them singletons. This CDR3 spans 14 amino acids. Between the trimmed V and J ends, which lost 4 bases and 0 bases, there was a span of 8 bases. Per the germline V gene, CDR1 is KGHDR and CDR2 is SFDVKD. The genes are TRBV24-1 and TRBJ1-2, with a weak D call TRBD1 (6 bases). Material: peripheral blood. This receptor was taken from a man aged 60 to 69 with active or convalescent COVID-19. For the CDR3, the DNA is TGTGCCACCAGTGAACGGACAGCTAACTATGGCTACACCTTC. It translates to CATSERTANYGYTF.